The text below deals with one TCR beta chain. The antigen is undetermined. Sequenced material consisted of expressed TCRB transcripts (all of the isolated RNA was reverse transcribed). Clones were read by immunoSEQ multiplex PCR, and TCRdb kept only the in-frame ones, dropping some. Of over 650,000 clones in the sample, about 14% were seen once. Germline CDR1 and CDR2: SGHNT and YYREEE (reference sequence). CDR3 length: 15 amino acids. Trimming removed 2 bases from V and 2 bases from J; junction bases left unmatched: 3. This sample is drawn from a study of beta chain features in type 1 diabetes. Study-level findings and limits: All four CD4+ subsets from Type 1 diabetes patients carried moderately but significantly shorter TCRB CDR3s.

The TCR originated in a man in his late teens or twenties with type 1 diabetes. Sequencing used naive CD4+ T cells from blood. V and J are TRBV5-4 and TRBJ1-2, with TRBD1 identical over 10 bases. The CDR3 reads CASSLGTGENYGYTF. The CDR3 bases are TGTGCCAGCAGCTTAGGGACAGGGGAGAACTATGGCTACACCTTC.